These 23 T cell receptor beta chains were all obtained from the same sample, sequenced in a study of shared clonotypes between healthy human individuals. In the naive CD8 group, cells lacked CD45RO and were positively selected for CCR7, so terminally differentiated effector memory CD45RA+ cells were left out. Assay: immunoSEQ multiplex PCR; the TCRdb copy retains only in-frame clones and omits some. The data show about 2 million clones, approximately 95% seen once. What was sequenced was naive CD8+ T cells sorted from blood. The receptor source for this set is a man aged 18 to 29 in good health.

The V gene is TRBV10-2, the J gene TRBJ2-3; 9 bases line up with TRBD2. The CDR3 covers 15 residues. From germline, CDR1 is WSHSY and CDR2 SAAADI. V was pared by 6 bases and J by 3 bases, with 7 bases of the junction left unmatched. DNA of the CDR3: TGCGCCAGCAGCCTTAGCGGGAGCGGTACAGATACGCAGTATTTT. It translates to CASSLSGSGTDTQYF.

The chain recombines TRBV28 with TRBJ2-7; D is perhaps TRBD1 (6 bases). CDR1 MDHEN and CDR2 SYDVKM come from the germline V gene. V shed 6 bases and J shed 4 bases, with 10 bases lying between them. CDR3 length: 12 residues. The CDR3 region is CASRVGQYEQYF. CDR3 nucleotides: TGTGCCAGCAGGGTCGGACAGTACGAGCAGTACTTC. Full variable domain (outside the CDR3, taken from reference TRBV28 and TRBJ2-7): DVKVTQSSRYLVKRTGEKVFLECVQDMDHENMFWYRQDPGLGLRLIYFSYDVKMKEKGDIPEGYSVSREKKERFSLILESASTNQTSMYLCASRVGQYEQYFGPGTRLTVT.

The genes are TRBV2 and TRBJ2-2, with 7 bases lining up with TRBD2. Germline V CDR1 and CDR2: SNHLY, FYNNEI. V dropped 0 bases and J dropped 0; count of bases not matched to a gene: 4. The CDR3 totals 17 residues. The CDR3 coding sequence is TGTGCCAGCAGTGAAGCTAGGGGAGGGGCGAACACCGGGGAGCTGTTTTTT. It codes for CASSEARGGANTGELFF.

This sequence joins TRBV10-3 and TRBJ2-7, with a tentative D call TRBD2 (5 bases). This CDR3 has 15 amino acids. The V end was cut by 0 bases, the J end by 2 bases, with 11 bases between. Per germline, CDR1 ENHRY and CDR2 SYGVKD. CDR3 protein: CAISESQAGTYEQYF. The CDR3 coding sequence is TGTGCCATCAGTGAGTCTCAGGCGGGTACCTACGAGCAGTACTTC.

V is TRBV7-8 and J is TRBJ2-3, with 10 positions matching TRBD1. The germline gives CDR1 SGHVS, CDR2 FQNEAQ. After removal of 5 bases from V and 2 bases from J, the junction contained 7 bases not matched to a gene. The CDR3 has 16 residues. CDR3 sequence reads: CASSDWGQGYTDTQYF. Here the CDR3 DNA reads TGTGCCAGCAGCGACTGGGGACAGGGGTACACAGATACGCAGTATTTT.

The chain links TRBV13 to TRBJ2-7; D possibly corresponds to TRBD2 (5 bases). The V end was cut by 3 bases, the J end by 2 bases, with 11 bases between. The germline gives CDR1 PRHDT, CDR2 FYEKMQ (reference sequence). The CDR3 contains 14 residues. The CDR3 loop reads CASSFGASTYEQYF. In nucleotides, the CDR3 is TGTGCCAGCAGCTTCGGTGCTAGCACCTACGAGCAGTACTTC.

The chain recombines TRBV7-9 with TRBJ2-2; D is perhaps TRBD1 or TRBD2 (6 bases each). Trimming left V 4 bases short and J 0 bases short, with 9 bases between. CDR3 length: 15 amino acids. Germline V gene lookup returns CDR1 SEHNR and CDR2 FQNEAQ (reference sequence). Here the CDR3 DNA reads TGTGCCAGCAGCTCAGGGGAGGCGAACACCGGGGAGCTGTTTTTT. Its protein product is CASSSGEANTGELFF.

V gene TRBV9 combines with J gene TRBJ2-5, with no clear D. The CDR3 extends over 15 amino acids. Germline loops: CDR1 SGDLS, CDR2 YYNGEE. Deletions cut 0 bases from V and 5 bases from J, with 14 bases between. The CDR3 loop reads CASSVDKNLYETQYF. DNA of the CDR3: TGTGCCAGCAGCGTAGATAAGAACCTTTATGAGACCCAGTACTTC.

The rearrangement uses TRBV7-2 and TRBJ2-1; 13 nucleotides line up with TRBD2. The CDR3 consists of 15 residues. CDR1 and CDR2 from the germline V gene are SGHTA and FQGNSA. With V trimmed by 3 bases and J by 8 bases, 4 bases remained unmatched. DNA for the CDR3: TGTGCCAGCAGCTTTGGGACTAGCGGGACGGATGAGCAGTTCTTC. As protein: CASSFGTSGTDEQFF. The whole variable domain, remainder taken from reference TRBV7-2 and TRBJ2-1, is GAGVSQSPSNKVTEKGKDVELRCDPISGHTALYWYRQSLGQGLEFLIYFQGNSAPDKSGLPSDRFSAERTGGSVSTLTIQRTQQEDSAVYLCASSFGTSGTDEQFFGPGTRLTVL.

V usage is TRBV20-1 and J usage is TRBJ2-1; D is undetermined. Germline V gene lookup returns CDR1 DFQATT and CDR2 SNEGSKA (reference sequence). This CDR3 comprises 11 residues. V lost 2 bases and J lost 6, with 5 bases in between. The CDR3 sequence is CSARRVNEQFF. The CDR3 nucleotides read TGCAGTGCTAGACGGGTCAATGAGCAGTTCTTC.

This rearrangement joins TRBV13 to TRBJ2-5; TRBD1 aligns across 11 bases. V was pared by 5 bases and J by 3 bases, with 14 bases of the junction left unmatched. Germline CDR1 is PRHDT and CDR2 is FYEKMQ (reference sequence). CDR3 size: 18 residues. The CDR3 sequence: CASSPDRDRGAPKETQYF. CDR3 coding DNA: TGTGCCAGCAGCCCCGACCGGGACAGGGGGGCCCCGAAAGAGACCCAGTACTTC.

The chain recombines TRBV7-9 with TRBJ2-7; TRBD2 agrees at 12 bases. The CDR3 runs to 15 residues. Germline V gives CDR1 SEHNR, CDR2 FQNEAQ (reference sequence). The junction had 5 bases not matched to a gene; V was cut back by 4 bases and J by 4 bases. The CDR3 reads CASSYWTSGIYEQYF. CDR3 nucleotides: TGTGCCAGCAGCTATTGGACTAGCGGGATTTACGAGCAGTACTTC.

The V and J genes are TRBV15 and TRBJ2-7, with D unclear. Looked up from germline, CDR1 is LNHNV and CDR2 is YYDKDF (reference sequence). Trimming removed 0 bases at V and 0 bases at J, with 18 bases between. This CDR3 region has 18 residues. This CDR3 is CATSRDLPDSYFSYEQYF. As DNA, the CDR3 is TGTGCCACCAGCAGAGATCTGCCTGACTCCTACTTCTCCTACGAGCAGTACTTC.

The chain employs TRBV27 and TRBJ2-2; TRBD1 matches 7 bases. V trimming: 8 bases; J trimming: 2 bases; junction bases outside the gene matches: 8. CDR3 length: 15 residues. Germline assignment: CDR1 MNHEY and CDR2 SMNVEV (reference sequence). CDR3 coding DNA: TGTGCCAGCCGAACCGGGACAGTTAACACCGGGGAGCTGTTTTTT. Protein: CASRTGTVNTGELFF.

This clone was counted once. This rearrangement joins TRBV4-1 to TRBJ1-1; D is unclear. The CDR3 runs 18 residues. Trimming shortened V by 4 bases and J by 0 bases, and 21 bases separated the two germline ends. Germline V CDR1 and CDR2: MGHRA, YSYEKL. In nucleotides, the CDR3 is TGCGCCAGCAGCCCCGGGTGGGCCGAGCCTAAGGTGAACACTGAAGCTTTCTTT. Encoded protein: CASSPGWAEPKVNTEAFF.

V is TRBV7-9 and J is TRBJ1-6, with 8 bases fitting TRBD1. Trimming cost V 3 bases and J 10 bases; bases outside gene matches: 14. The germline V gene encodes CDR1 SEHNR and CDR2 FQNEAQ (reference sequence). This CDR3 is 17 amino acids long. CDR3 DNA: TGTGCCAGCAGCTTGGGGCCGGGACAGGAGGTTGGGTCACCCCTCCACTTT. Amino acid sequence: CASSLGPGQEVGSPLHF.

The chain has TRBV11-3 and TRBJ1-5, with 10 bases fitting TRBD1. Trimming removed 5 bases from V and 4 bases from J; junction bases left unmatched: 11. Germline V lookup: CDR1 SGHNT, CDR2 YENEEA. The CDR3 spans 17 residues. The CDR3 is CASSIKTRQGANQPQHF. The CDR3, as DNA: TGTGCCAGCAGCATAAAAACTCGACAGGGGGCGAATCAGCCCCAGCATTTT.

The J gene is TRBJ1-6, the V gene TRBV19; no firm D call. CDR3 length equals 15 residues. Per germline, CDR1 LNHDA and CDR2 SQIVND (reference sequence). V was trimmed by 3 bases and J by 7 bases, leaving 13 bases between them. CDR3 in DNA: TGTGCCAGTAGTATTTCGCGTAGTGGGAATTCACCCCTCCACTTT. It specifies CASSISRSGNSPLHF.

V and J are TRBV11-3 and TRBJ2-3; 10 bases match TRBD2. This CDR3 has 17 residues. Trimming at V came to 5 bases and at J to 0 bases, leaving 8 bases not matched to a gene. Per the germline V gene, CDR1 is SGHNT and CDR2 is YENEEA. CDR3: CASSQRTSGGSTDTQYF. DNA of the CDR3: TGTGCCAGCAGCCAACGGACTAGCGGAGGTAGCACAGATACGCAGTATTTT.

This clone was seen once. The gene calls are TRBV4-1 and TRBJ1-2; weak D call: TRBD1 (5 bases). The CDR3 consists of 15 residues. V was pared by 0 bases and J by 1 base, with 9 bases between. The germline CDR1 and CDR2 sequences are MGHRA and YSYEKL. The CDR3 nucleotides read TGCGCCAGCAGCCAAGAAACAGGTTATAACTATGGCTACACCTTC. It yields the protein CASSQETGYNYGYTF.

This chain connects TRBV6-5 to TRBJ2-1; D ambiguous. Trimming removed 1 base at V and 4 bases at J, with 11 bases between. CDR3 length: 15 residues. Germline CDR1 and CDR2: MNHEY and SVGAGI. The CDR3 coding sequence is TGTGCCAGCAGTTACTGGCCTCCCGGGTACAATGAGCAGTTCTTC. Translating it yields CASSYWPPGYNEQFF.

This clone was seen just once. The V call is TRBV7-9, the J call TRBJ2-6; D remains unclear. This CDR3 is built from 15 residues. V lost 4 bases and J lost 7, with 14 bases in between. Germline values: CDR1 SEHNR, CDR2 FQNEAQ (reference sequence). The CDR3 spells CASSYPGVQANVLTF. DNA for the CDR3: TGTGCCAGCAGCTACCCTGGGGTTCAAGCCAACGTCCTGACTTTC. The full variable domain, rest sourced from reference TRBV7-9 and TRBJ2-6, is DTGVSQNPRHKITKRGQNVTFRCDPISEHNRLYWYRQTLGQGPEFLTYFQNEAQLEKSRLLSDRFSAERPKGSFSTLEIQRTEQGDSAMYLCASSYPGVQANVLTFGAGSRLTVL.

CDR3 in amino acids: CASSLGGRPQETQYF. The DNA for the CDR3 is TGTGCCAGCAGCTTAGGTGGACGCCCCCAAGAGACCCAGTACTTC. This rearrangement joins TRBV11-2 to TRBJ2-5; D remains ambiguous. Germline CDR1 is SGHAT and CDR2 is FQNNGV. Trimming took off 1 base at V and 1 base at J, with 10 bases between the two ends. The length of the CDR3 is 15 residues.